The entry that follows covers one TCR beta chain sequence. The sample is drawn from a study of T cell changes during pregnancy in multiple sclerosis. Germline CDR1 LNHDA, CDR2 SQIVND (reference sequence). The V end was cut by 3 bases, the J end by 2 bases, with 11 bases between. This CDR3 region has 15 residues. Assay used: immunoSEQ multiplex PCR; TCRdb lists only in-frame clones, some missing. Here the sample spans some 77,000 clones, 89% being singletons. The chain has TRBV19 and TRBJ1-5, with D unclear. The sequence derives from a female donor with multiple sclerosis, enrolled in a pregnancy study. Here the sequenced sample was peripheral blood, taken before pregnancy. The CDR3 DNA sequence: TGTGCCAGTAGTATCGATAGAGGCGGCAATCAGCCCCAGCATTTT. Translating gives CASSIDRGGNQPQHF.